Following are 26 T cell receptor beta chains from one sample sequenced in a study of T cells in Graves' hyperthyroidism and ophthalmopathy. From RNA transcripts, TCR beta CDR3 regions were amplified. Researchers ran a first-round RT-PCR on the TCR CDR3 using the HTBI primer set. MiXCR, run by TCRdb on the multiplex PCR reads, gives a single entry per CDR3 protein. This sample has under 300,000 distinct CDR3 sequences, with 10% to 15% found just once. The sample taken for sequencing was blood. Receptors originate from a woman aged 25 to 39 with Graves' hyperthyroidism that later progressed to Graves' ophthalmopathy.

This clonotype has a count of ten or more. A much larger clone sits a single nucleotide away, making a read error possible. The chain has TRBV2 and TRBJ1-1; D is possibly TRBD1 (6 bases). The CDR3 contains 16 residues. V lost 1 base and J lost 4, with 16 bases in between. Per germline, CDR1 SNHLY and CDR2 FYNNEI. CDR3 nucleotides: TGTGCCAGCAGTGAAGTGCCAGGGGTGTGGGGCACTGAAGCTTTCTTT. It specifies CASSEVPGVWGTEAFF.

V usage is TRBV6-2 or TRBV6-3 and J usage is TRBJ2-1; 14 nucleotides align to TRBD2. The germline V gene has CDR1 MNHEY and CDR2 SVGEGT. V dropped 11 bases and J dropped 8; count of bases not matched to a gene: 8. The CDR3 totals 14 residues. Here the CDR3 DNA reads TGTGCCTGTAGGGTGACTAGCGGGAGGGATGAGCAGTTCTTC. Its translation: CACRVTSGRDEQFF.

This clonotype was found many times. The genes are TRBV3-1 and TRBJ1-5; D is unresolved. This CDR3 contains 12 residues. The V end lost 1 base, the J end lost 15 bases, and 13 bases lay between the germline ends. Germline assignment: CDR1 LGHDT and CDR2 YNNKEL (reference sequence). The CDR3 spells CASSQGPPETHF. The DNA of the CDR3 is TGTGCCAGCAGCCAAGGCCCCCCTGAGACGCATTTT.

This clonotype was found many times. The chain uses TRBV7-8 and TRBJ2-2, with D perhaps TRBD2 (7 bases). The germline CDR1 and CDR2 sequences are SGHVS and FQNEAQ. CDR3 size: 14 residues. V lost 5 bases to trimming and J lost 9 bases, with 16 bases between them. The CDR3 coding sequence is TGTGCCAGCAGCCAACTGGGGGGGGGCCGGGAGCTGTTTTTT. Encoded protein: CASSQLGGGRELFF.

This clonotype was observed many times. The CDR3 protein is CASSPQGPGELFF. CDR3 nucleotide sequence: TGTGCCAGCAGTCCCCAGGGCCCCGGGGAGCTGTTTTTT. V gene TRBV6-1 combines with J gene TRBJ2-2; tentatively, D is TRBD1 (5 bases). V was cut by 5 bases and J by 6 bases, with 10 bases left in between. Germline V gene sequence: CDR1 MNHNS, CDR2 SASEGT. This CDR3 has 13 residues.

This clonotype was observed many times. The J gene is TRBJ1-3, the V gene TRBV3-2. TRBV3-2 is a pseudogene. The CDR3 consists of 18 residues. This chain's CDR3 is CASSQDPTSRRYGNTIYF. The CDR3 bases are TGTGCCAGCAGCCAAGATCCGACCTCCCGAAGGTACGGAAACACCATATATTTT.

This clonotype was recorded at least ten times. This rearrangement joins TRBV18 to TRBJ2-5; D is perhaps TRBD2 (6 bases). This CDR3 is 13 amino acids long. Germline assignment: CDR1 KGHSH and CDR2 LQKENI. The V gene lost 6 bases and the J gene lost 2 bases, with 10 bases spanning the gap. The CDR3 sequence: CASSRDAQETQYF. The CDR3 region has the DNA TGTGCCAGCTCGCGGGACGCTCAAGAGACCCAGTACTTC.

This clonotype appeared many times. This chain's CDR3 is CSAEDSGTANTEAFF. The CDR3, as DNA: TGCAGTGCTGAGGACTCCGGGACAGCGAACACTGAAGCTTTCTTT. V and J are TRBV20-1 and TRBJ1-1; 7 bases agree with TRBD1. This CDR3 has 15 amino acids. J was trimmed by 1 base and V by 5 bases; bases with no gene match: 10. The germline CDR1 and CDR2 sequences are DFQATT and SNEGSKA (reference sequence).

The rearrangement uses TRBV4-1 and TRBJ2-2, with 9 bases fitting TRBD2. This CDR3 comprises 15 residues. V trimming: 3 bases; J trimming: 6 bases; junction bases outside the gene matches: 5. Germline CDR1 is MGHRA and CDR2 is YSYEKL. The CDR3 loop is CASSQPGLAPGELFF. In DNA form, the CDR3 reads TGCGCCAGCAGCCAGCCGGGACTAGCACCCGGGGAGCTGTTTTTT.

This clonotype was observed at least ten times. The chain combines TRBV4-2 with TRBJ1-1; 7 bases align to TRBD1. V shed 4 bases, J shed 2 bases, and the junction held 7 bases outside the gene matches. This CDR3 is 15 amino acids long. In germline, CDR1 is LGHNA, CDR2 YNFKEQ. CDR3 nucleotide sequence: TGTGCCAGCAGCCCTGGGGACAGAGACAACACTGAAGCTTTCTTT. Protein sequence: CASSPGDRDNTEAFF.

The chain uses TRBV18 and TRBJ1-6; D gene unclear. Trimming cost V 2 bases and J 7 bases, with 9 bases left between them. CDR1 KGHSH and CDR2 LQKENI come from the germline V gene. The length of the CDR3 is 14 residues. The CDR3 sequence: CASSPARTNSPLHF. The DNA of the CDR3 is TGTGCCAGCTCACCAGCCAGAACCAATTCACCCCTCCACTTT. The full variable domain, in which reference TRBV18 and TRBJ1-6 provide the parts outside the CDR3, is NAGVMQNPRHLVRRRGQEARLRCSPMKGHSHVYWYRQLPEEGLKFMVYLQKENIIDESGMPKERFSAEFPKEGPSILRIQQVVRGDSAAYFCASSPARTNSPLHFGNGTRLTVT.

This clonotype was observed many times. CDR3 amino acids: CASSDRYEQYF. DNA for the CDR3: TGTGCCAGCAGCGACCGCTACGAGCAGTACTTC. The chain joins TRBV7-9 to TRBJ2-7; D call uncertain. The V and J ends lost 5 bases and 3 bases respectively, with 5 bases between them. The CDR3 length is 11 residues. The V gene's germline CDR1 is SEHNR and CDR2 FQNEAQ (reference sequence). Combining the CDR3 with reference TRBV7-9 and TRBJ2-7 gives the whole variable domain DTGVSQNPRHKITKRGQNVTFRCDPISEHNRLYWYRQTLGQGPEFLTYFQNEAQLEKSRLLSDRFSAERPKGSFSTLEIQRTEQGDSAMYLCASSDRYEQYFGPGTRLTVT.

The table lists this clonotype with many counts. The CDR3 protein is CASSAQQGEQFF. The CDR3 nucleotides are TGTGCCAGCAGTGCCCAGCAGGGCGAGCAGTTCTTC. This sequence joins TRBV2 and TRBJ2-1; the D gene is possibly TRBD1 (5 bases). Germline V gene sequence: CDR1 SNHLY, CDR2 FYNNEI. Trimming removed 4 bases at V and 10 bases at J, with 11 bases between. This CDR3 has 12 amino acids.

In regard to this clonotype: A read error may be the cause here, since a much bigger clone is one base away. The chain carries TRBV18 and TRBJ2-1; the D call may be TRBD1 or TRBD2 (5 bases each). The CDR3 runs 14 residues. In germline, CDR1 is KGHSH, CDR2 LQKENI. The V end was cut by 4 bases, the J end by 12 bases, with 19 bases between. The CDR3: CASSLTPRDPRQFF. The CDR3 DNA reads as TGTGCCAGCTCACTTACGCCCCGGGACCCCCGGCAGTTCTTC.

This clonotype was observed at least ten times. The J gene is TRBJ1-1, the V gene TRBV6-5; D is ambiguous. The CDR3 has 13 residues. The ends were cut back, 2 bases at V and 1 base at J, with 5 bases in the middle. Germline CDR1 is MNHEY and CDR2 is SVGAGI. CDR3 region: CASSYDPNTEAFF. CDR3 bases: TGTGCCAGCAGTTACGACCCGAACACTGAAGCTTTCTTT.

Ten or more counts support this clonotype. The chain links TRBV15 to TRBJ2-1; a possible D gene is TRBD2 (5 bases). V was shortened by 2 bases and J by 2 bases, with 16 bases between the two germline ends. The CDR3 loop spans 17 amino acids. In germline, CDR1 is LNHNV, CDR2 YYDKDF (reference sequence). CDR3 bases: TGTGCCACCAGCAGACCCCCTGTAGCGTTAACCTACAATGAGCAGTTCTTC. It is translated as CATSRPPVALTYNEQFF.

This clonotype was seen more than once but under ten times. The rearrangement joins TRBV6-1 to TRBJ2-1, with TRBD2 matching over 10 bases. Germline V gene data show CDR1 as MNHNS and CDR2 as SASEGT. Trimming removed 5 bases from V and 7 bases from J; junction bases left unmatched: 5. This CDR3 spans 14 amino acids. The CDR3 region is CASSSSGSTNEQFF. DNA for the CDR3: TGTGCCAGCAGTTCTAGCGGGAGCACGAATGAGCAGTTCTTC.

This clonotype was picked up many times. The chain is built from TRBV18 and TRBJ2-4; D might be TRBD1 (5 bases). Between the trimmed V and J ends, which lost 0 bases and 8 bases, there was a span of 8 bases. CDR1 and CDR2 from the germline V gene are KGHSH and LQKENI. The CDR3 runs 13 residues. The CDR3 reads CASSPPLGDIQYF. The CDR3 bases are TGTGCCAGCTCACCACCGTTAGGGGACATTCAGTACTTC. The complete variable domain, with remaining parts taken from reference TRBV18 and TRBJ2-4, reads NAGVMQNPRHLVRRRGQEARLRCSPMKGHSHVYWYRQLPEEGLKFMVYLQKENIIDESGMPKERFSAEFPKEGPSILRIQQVVRGDSAAYFCASSPPLGDIQYFGAGTRLSVL.

This clonotype has a handful of counts. The chain links TRBV5-1 to TRBJ1-2; TRBD1 is a possible D gene (6 bases). V lost 4 bases and J 4 bases, leaving 17 bases between the germline ends. CDR3 size: 15 residues. The germline V gene has CDR1 SGHRS and CDR2 YFSETQ. The CDR3 here is CASSRTGTNGYGYTF. In nucleotides, the CDR3 is TGCGCCAGCAGCCGAACCGGGACAAACGGCTATGGCTACACCTTC.

This clonotype was seen a handful of times. The chain employs TRBV5-4 and TRBJ2-1; D may match TRBD1 or TRBD2 (5 bases each). The V gene lost 3 bases and the J gene lost 5 bases, with 15 bases spanning the gap. Germline V lookup: CDR1 SGHNT, CDR2 YYREEE (reference sequence). This CDR3 has 15 amino acids. CDR3 sequence (DNA): TGTGCCAGCAGCTCCGGGGCCCTCGGGAACAATGAGCAGTTCTTC. It specifies CASSSGALGNNEQFF.

This clonotype was seen ten or more times. The chain employs TRBV12-3 or TRBV12-4 and TRBJ2-1, with TRBD2 matching over 9 bases. CDR3 size: 20 residues. Trimming cost V 1 base and J 10 bases; bases outside gene matches: 23. The CDR3, as DNA: TGTGCCAGCAGTTTAGGTTCAAAGTTTCGAGGGGGCGCGAGCGGGAGGGAGCAGTTCTTC. It specifies CASSLGSKFRGGASGREQFF.

The V and J genes are TRBV7-9 and TRBJ1-4, with no clear D. Trimming pared 2 bases from V and 0 bases from J, leaving 13 bases between. The CDR3 spans 17 residues. CDR1 and CDR2 from the germline V gene are SEHNR and FQNEAQ (reference sequence). The CDR3 protein is CASSLPFSRSTNEKLFF. DNA of the CDR3: TGTGCCAGCAGCTTACCCTTCAGCCGTTCAACTAATGAAAAACTGTTTTTT.

In its sample, this clonotype was seen many times. The chain joins TRBV6-2 or TRBV6-3 to TRBJ2-1; 7 bases are shared with TRBD2. The germline CDR1 and CDR2 sequences are MNHEY and SVGEGT. The CDR3 extends over 17 amino acids. J was trimmed by 6 bases and V by 2 bases; bases with no gene match: 13. The CDR3 loop is CASSYTRRAGPSNEQFF. CDR3 coding DNA: TGTGCCAGCAGTTACACCCGGCGAGCGGGACCCTCCAATGAGCAGTTCTTC.

This clonotype was seen ten or more times. The chain joins TRBV6-1 to TRBJ2-7; D could derive from TRBD1 or TRBD2 (5 bases each). Germline V gene lookup returns CDR1 MNHNS and CDR2 SASEGT. V was clipped by 7 bases and J by 2 bases, with 15 bases between them. The CDR3 spans 14 residues. The CDR3 loop reads CASNRDVPPYEQYF. The CDR3 DNA reads TGTGCCAGCAATCGGGACGTTCCTCCCTACGAGCAGTACTTC.

This clonotype came up a few times. CDR3 protein: CASSGETPPRTGELFF. CDR3 in DNA: TGTGCCAGTAGTGGGGAGACCCCGCCCCGCACCGGGGAGCTGTTTTTT. V usage is TRBV19 and J usage is TRBJ2-2; a possible D gene is TRBD2 (5 bases). V was pared by 5 bases and J by 4 bases, with 17 bases between. The V gene's germline CDR1 is LNHDA and CDR2 SQIVND (reference sequence). The length of the CDR3 is 16 residues.

This clonotype was counted ten times or more. The chain employs TRBV13 and TRBJ2-7, with D possibly being TRBD2 (6 bases). Germline V gene sequence: CDR1 PRHDT, CDR2 FYEKMQ (reference sequence). This CDR3 is built from 13 residues. V shed 6 bases and J shed 6 bases, with 15 bases lying between them. CDR3 in amino acids: CASRSSPSVEQYF. The DNA for the CDR3 is TGTGCCAGCAGATCCTCTCCTAGCGTCGAGCAGTACTTC.